Below, 7 T cell receptor beta chains from the same sample are listed, as sequenced in a study of blood T cells in healthy people across ages. A J-beta primer mix and a sample-barcoded 5' primer were used in a second PCR of about 7 to 12 cycles. TCRdb called the 5' RACE reads again in MiXCR, with one record for every CDR3 protein. This sample carries 1,500,000 or so distinct CDR3 sequences, approximately 42% of them seen once, and the ten largest clones take about 4%. Sequencing used blood. The receptors were sampled from a woman aged 18-35 years in good health.

The chain links TRBV7-2 to TRBJ2-1, with D possibly called TRBD1 or TRBD2 (5 bases each). The J call may be incorrect, as the DNA end agrees better with TRBJ2-7. This CDR3 region has 16 residues. CDR1 is SGHTA, CDR2 FQGNSA, per germline. DNA for the CDR3: TGTGCCAGCAGCTTAGCTGAGGGGAGCTCCTACAATGAGCAGTACTTC. Amino acid sequence: CASSLAEGSSYNEQYF.

This sequence joins TRBV7-2 and TRBJ2-7; no definite D call. CDR1 and CDR2 from the germline V gene are SGHTA and FQGNSA. V gave up 4 bases and J gave up 0 bases, with 10 bases separating them. The CDR3 loop spans 14 amino acids. The CDR3 coding sequence is TGTGCCAGCAGCTCGATTGACGGCTCCTACGAGCAGTACTTC. Translating gives CASSSIDGSYEQYF.

The J gene is TRBJ1-2, the V gene TRBV7-9; D is undetermined. Looked up from germline, CDR1 is SEHNR and CDR2 is FQNEAQ (reference sequence). Trimming took off 1 base at V and 8 bases at J, with 11 bases between the two ends. The CDR3 is 13 amino acids. The CDR3 DNA reads as TGTGCCAGCAGCTTAGGGGCCTTGGAGGGCTACACCTTC. Residues: CASSLGALEGYTF.

V usage is TRBV7-9 and J usage is TRBJ2-7, with D unresolved. The CDR3 is 12 amino acids. Trimming took 1 base from V and 6 from J, leaving 7 bases between them. The germline V gene encodes CDR1 SEHNR and CDR2 FQNEAQ (reference sequence). CDR3 loop: CASSLGWVEQYF. The CDR3, as DNA: TGTGCCAGCAGCTTAGGATGGGTCGAGCAGTACTTC. Drawing the rest from reference TRBV7-9 and TRBJ2-7, the complete variable domain is DTGVSQNPRHKITKRGQNVTFRCDPISEHNRLYWYRQTLGQGPEFLTYFQNEAQLEKSRLLSDRFSAERPKGSFSTLEIQRTEQGDSAMYLCASSLGWVEQYFGPGTRLTVT.

A remark on this clonotype: Mismatch with germline at one junction end may stem from a read error. The chain employs TRBV5-1 and TRBJ1-2; 7 positions match TRBD1. The length of the CDR3 is 15 residues. The V gene's germline CDR1 is SGHRS and CDR2 YFSETQ. CDR3 amino acids: CASSSGTAANCGYTF. The DNA for the CDR3 is TGCGCCAGCAGTTCGGGGACAGCAGCTAACTGTGGCTACACCTTC. Complete variable domain (other parts from reference TRBV5-1 and TRBJ1-2): KAGVTQTPRYLIKTRGQQVTLSCSPISGHRSVSWYQQTPGQGLQFLFEYFSETQRNKGNFPGRFSGRQFSNSRSEMNVSTLELGDSALYLCASSSGTAANCGYTFGSGTRLTVV.

This clonotype has only a few counts. The CDR3 nucleotides read TGTGCCAGCAGTTTAGTGGTTAGTGAGCAGTTCTTC. Protein sequence: CASSLVVSEQFF. The chain recombines TRBV12-3 or TRBV12-4 with TRBJ2-1; the D is unclear. Trimming pared 1 base from V and 9 bases from J, leaving 7 bases between. CDR3 length: 12 residues.

In this sample, this clonotype turned up a few times. The chain couples TRBV6-2 or TRBV6-3 to TRBJ2-1; D might be TRBD1 (5 bases). Germline-derived CDR1 and CDR2 are MNHEY and SVGEGT. The V end lost 0 bases, the J end lost 5 bases, and 11 bases lay between the germline ends. This CDR3 has 15 residues. CDR3 amino acids: CASSYSVRGNNEQFF. For the CDR3, the DNA is TGTGCCAGCAGTTACTCGGTTAGGGGAAACAATGAGCAGTTCTTC.